This entry lists 5 T cell receptor beta chains sequenced from one sample in a study of blood T cells in healthy people across ages. A sample-barcoded 5' primer and a J-beta primer mix were used in a second PCR of roughly 7 to 11 cycles. MiXCR, applied by TCRdb to the 5' RACE reads, yields one record per CDR3 protein. The sample has roughly 1,500,000 distinct CDR3 sequences, around 39% seen once; the top ten hold 7.9%. Sample: blood. These receptors came from a woman aged 18-29 years in good health.

This clonotype was seen more than once but under ten times. The V and J genes are TRBV11-2 and TRBJ2-5; TRBD2 matches at 10 bases. The CDR3 is 16 residues long. Germline assignment: CDR1 SGHAT and CDR2 FQNNGV. V lost 6 bases and J lost 5; bases outside the gene matches: 12. CDR3 in amino acids: CASSPDLAGVGETQYF. DNA for the CDR3: TGTGCCAGCAGTCCGGACCTAGCGGGAGTCGGGGAGACCCAGTACTTC. Drawing the rest from reference TRBV11-2 and TRBJ2-5, the complete variable domain is EAGVAQSPRYKIIEKRQSVAFWCNPISGHATLYWYQQILGQGPKLLIQFQNNGVVDDSQLPKDRFSAERLKGVDSTLKIQPAKLEDSAVYLCASSPDLAGVGETQYFGPGTRLLVL.

J is TRBJ2-7 and V is TRBV12-3 or TRBV12-4; D not resolved. The CDR3 contains 13 residues. With 5 bases removed from V and 4 bases from J, the gap between germline ends came to 12 bases. DNA for the CDR3: TGTGCCAGCAGTGTAGAGGATACGTACGAGCAGTACTTC. Residues: CASSVEDTYEQYF.

The chain uses TRBV20-1 and TRBJ2-3; 13 bases line up with TRBD2. The V and J ends lost 6 bases and 2 bases, in that order; junction bases with no gene match: 8. The CDR3 is made up of 16 amino acids. Germline V CDR1 and CDR2: DFQATT, SNEGSKA (reference sequence). CDR3 nucleotide sequence: TGCAGTGCCCAAGGACTAGCGGGGGTTGTCACAGATACGCAGTATTTT. Translated, it gives CSAQGLAGVVTDTQYF.

This clonotype has a handful of counts. The chain has TRBV7-2 and TRBJ2-5, with 13 bases lining up with TRBD2. Judging by the DNA end, TRBJ2-7 fits better; the J call may be wrong. This CDR3 spans 17 amino acids. Looked up from germline, CDR1 is SGHTA and CDR2 is FQGNSA. The CDR3 protein is CASSPLPGTSGIYEQYF. The DNA of the CDR3 is TGTGCCAGCAGCCCTTTACCCGGGACTAGCGGGATTTACGAGCAGTACTTC.

J is TRBJ2-7 and V is TRBV4-2; the match to TRBD2 covers 10 bases. The germline gives CDR1 LGHNA, CDR2 YNFKEQ. The V gene end was trimmed by 4 bases and the J gene end by 7 bases; junction bases not matched to a gene: 10. The CDR3 has 15 amino acids. CDR3: CASSPPGLAHNEQYF. DNA of the CDR3: TGTGCCAGCAGCCCACCGGGACTAGCGCACAATGAGCAGTACTTC.